Sequencing of this T cell receptor delta chain was carried out in a study of Vδ1+ human thymocytes. This clone was found a few times. Antigen: not known. Extracted RNA was reverse transcribed into cDNA. Multiplex PCR used pooled V-gene forward primers and a constant-region reverse primer to amplify CDR3s. TCRdb reanalysed the multiplex PCR reads via CATT. In the table there are about 27,000 delta-chain clones, under 8.5% of which are singletons. The sorted cells were CD3+ Vdelta1+ Vdelta2- thymocytes from alphabeta-depleted thymus. Sorted Vdelta1+ thymocytes were about 98% to 99.6% pure. The CDR3 sequence is 18 residues long. Looked up from germline, CDR1 is TSWWSYY and CDR2 is QGS. Trimming shortened V by 2 bases and J by 1 base, and 20 bases separated the two germline ends. Study-level points and caveats: Highly polyclonal TRG and TRD repertoires with Gaussian CDR3 length distributions appeared in thymus. Despite high sort purity, roughly 18% of thymic T cell receptor delta sequences were Vdelta2.

The sample was Vdelta1+ gamma-delta thymocytes from the thymus. Subset described: FACS-sorted CD3+ TCRalphabeta- TCRVdelta1+ TCRVdelta2- thymocytes. The V and J genes are TRDV1 and TRDJ1; D may be TRDD3 (5 bases). The receptor was derived from a girl less than two years old who had congenital heart surgery. Here the CDR3 reads CALGEWKRGTRITDKLIF. The CDR3 nucleotides read TGTGCTCTTGGGGAATGGAAACGGGGAACCAGGATCACCGATAAACTCATCTTT.